The clone carrying this TCR beta chain was counted a few times. The antigen remains undetermined. Alongside a J-beta primer mix, a sample-barcoded 5' primer served in a second PCR lasting roughly 7 to 12 cycles. Each cDNA molecule carried a tag from a template-switch adaptor that contained 12 random nucleotides. TCRdb called the 5' RACE reads again in MiXCR, with one record for every CDR3 protein. The sample consists of some 1.6 million distinct CDR3 sequences, almost 35% of them appearing once. The data stem from a study of blood T cells in healthy people across ages. Study context: Template switching picked up about one barcoded beta molecule for each two T cells. Study observations and caveats: Samples with more naive T cells showed higher observed beta diversity. Older age coincided with a roughly linear decline in TCR beta diversity per million T cells.

J was trimmed by 5 bases and V by 5 bases; bases with no gene match: 7. Germline V gene sequence: CDR1 SGHVS, CDR2 FNYEAQ. The CDR3 is 15 amino acids. Sequences were obtained from blood. The TCR originated in a woman in her twenties or thirties in good health. This rearrangement joins TRBV7-6 to TRBJ1-4, with 8 positions matching TRBD1. The chain's CDR3 is CASSRGQGGNEKLFF. The CDR3 coding sequence is TGTGCCAGCAGCCGAGGACAGGGCGGAAATGAAAAACTGTTTTTT.